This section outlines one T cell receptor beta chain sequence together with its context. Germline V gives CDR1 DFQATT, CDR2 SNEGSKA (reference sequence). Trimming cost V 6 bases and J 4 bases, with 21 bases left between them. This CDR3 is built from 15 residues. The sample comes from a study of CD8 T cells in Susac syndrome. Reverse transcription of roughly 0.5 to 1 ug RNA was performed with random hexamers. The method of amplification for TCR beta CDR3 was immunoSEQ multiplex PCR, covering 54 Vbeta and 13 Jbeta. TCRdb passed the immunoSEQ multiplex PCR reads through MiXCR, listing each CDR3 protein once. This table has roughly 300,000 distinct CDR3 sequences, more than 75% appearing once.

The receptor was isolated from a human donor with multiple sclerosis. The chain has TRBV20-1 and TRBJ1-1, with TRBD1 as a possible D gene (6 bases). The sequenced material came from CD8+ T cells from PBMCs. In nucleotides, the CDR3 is TGCAGTGCCCGGGGTCGTCCTACAGGGATCACTGAAGCTTTCTTT. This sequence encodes CSARGRPTGITEAFF.